The 26 T cell receptor beta chains given below trace back to one sample, sequenced in a study of CD8 T cells in ankylosing spondylitis. TCRdb passed the 5' RACE reads through MiXCR, listing each CDR3 protein once. This sample has 35,000 to 40,000 distinct CDR3 sequences, with 16% found just once. Sequenced input: blood. These TCRs come from a male donor with ankylosing spondylitis or in good health (not recorded which).

The chain combines TRBV28 with TRBJ2-3; D remains unclear. Germline CDR1 reads MDHEN; CDR2 reads SYDVKM. Trimming shortened V by 4 bases and J by 7 bases, and 18 bases separated the two germline ends. The CDR3 totals 15 residues. The CDR3 DNA follows: TGTGCCAGCAGTTCCGGACCCGGGTGGGCTCATACGCAGTATTTT. Protein sequence: CASSSGPGWAHTQYF.

This clonotype was observed a few times. The chain uses TRBV24-1 and TRBJ2-7; TRBD2 agrees at 8 bases. The length of the CDR3 is 14 residues. Germline CDR1 and CDR2: KGHDR and SFDVKD. The junction had 13 bases not matched to a gene; V was cut back by 9 bases and J by 7 bases. The CDR3 reads CATETSGAIGEQYF. CDR3 DNA sequence: TGTGCCACCGAAACTAGCGGAGCGATAGGAGAGCAGTACTTC.

The CDR3 nucleotides are TGCAGTGCCTGGGACAGGGGGAACGAGCAGTACTTC. Translated: CSAWDRGNEQYF. The rearrangement joins TRBV20-1 to TRBJ2-7, with 11 bases aligning to TRBD1. CDR1 and CDR2 (germline): DFQATT, SNEGSKA (reference sequence). The CDR3 contains 12 residues. The V segment lost 6 bases and the J segment 5 bases; nucleotides outside the gene matches: 3.

This clonotype was counted only a few times. The chain links TRBV4-3 to TRBJ2-3; TRBD2 agrees at 7 bases. Germline CDR1 LGHNA, CDR2 YSLEER. Trimming cost V 3 bases and J 8 bases; bases outside gene matches: 14. The CDR3 has 16 residues. For the CDR3, the DNA is TGCGCCAGCAGCCAGGGTTCTAGACTAGCCGAAGGTACGCAGTATTTT. Translating it yields CASSQGSRLAEGTQYF.

This clonotype was picked up a small number of times. The chain uses TRBV29-1 and TRBJ2-1, with 10 bases lining up with TRBD2. The germline CDR1 and CDR2 sequences are SQVTM and ANQGSEA. With V trimmed by 3 bases and J by 8 bases, 1 base remained unmatched. This CDR3 spans 12 amino acids. Here the CDR3 DNA reads TGCAGCGTTGACGGACTAGCGGATGAGCAGTTCTTC. Its protein is CSVDGLADEQFF.

This clonotype was seen more than once but under ten times. This chain links TRBV20-1 with TRBJ2-1, with D maybe TRBD1 (6 bases). The germline V and J ends were trimmed by 6 bases and 10 bases, with 19 bases remaining between them. This CDR3 has 13 residues. Germline V lookup: CDR1 DFQATT, CDR2 SNEGSKA (reference sequence). The CDR3 loop reads CSASGALPQEQFF. CDR3 DNA: TGCAGTGCCTCAGGGGCCCTACCCCAGGAGCAGTTCTTC.

The J gene is TRBJ1-5, the V gene TRBV15, with TRBD1 matching over 7 bases. From germline, CDR1 is LNHNV and CDR2 YYDKDF (reference sequence). The CDR3 consists of 16 residues. The ends lost 1 base at V and 9 bases at J; junction bases unmatched: 12. CDR3 region: CATSRVGGPQFMPQHF. The CDR3 nucleotides read TGTGCCACCAGCAGAGTAGGGGGCCCCCAATTTATGCCCCAGCATTTT.

The DNA for the CDR3 is TGTGCCAGCAGATGGGGGAAATTCAGCACAGATACGCAGTATTTT. Translation gives CASRWGKFSTDTQYF. The chain has TRBV7-2 and TRBJ2-3; possibly TRBD1 or TRBD2 for D (5 bases each). Deletions cut 6 bases from V and 0 bases from J, with 13 bases between. Germline values: CDR1 SGHTA, CDR2 FQGNSA. This CDR3 comprises 15 residues.

There are a few counts of this clonotype. V gene TRBV5-1 combines with J gene TRBJ1-1; D ambiguous. V was clipped by 4 bases and J by 0 bases, with 10 bases between them. The germline gives CDR1 SGHRS, CDR2 YFSETQ. The CDR3 sequence is 14 residues long. CDR3 coding DNA: TGCGCCAGCAGCCGCGCTTTGATGAACACTGAAGCTTTCTTT. Protein: CASSRALMNTEAFF.

V gene TRBV7-9 combines with J gene TRBJ1-1; 7 bases fit TRBD1. V gave up 9 bases and J gave up 0 bases; unmatched junction bases: 10. The CDR3 extends over 15 amino acids. Germline-derived CDR1 and CDR2 are SEHNR and FQNEAQ (reference sequence). CDR3 loop: CASAGTASMNTEAFF. CDR3 DNA sequence: TGTGCCAGTGCGGGGACAGCAAGCATGAACACTGAAGCTTTCTTT.

This clonotype has only a few counts. The CDR3 loop reads CASSLGGTNEKLFF. In DNA, the CDR3 is TGTGCCAGCAGCCTCGGAGGGACTAATGAAAAACTGTTTTTT. The chain employs TRBV7-2 and TRBJ1-4; no firm D call. CDR3 length: 14 amino acids. V was pared by 5 bases and J by 2 bases, with 9 bases between. The V gene's germline CDR1 is SGHTA and CDR2 FQGNSA.

This chain links TRBV12-3 or TRBV12-4 with TRBJ2-4; the D call may be TRBD1 or TRBD2 (5 bases each). CDR3 length: 14 residues. V was clipped by 3 bases and J by 9 bases, with 15 bases between them. The CDR3 reads CASSLDGDGSIQYF. DNA of the CDR3: TGTGCCAGCAGTTTGGATGGGGACGGTAGCATTCAGTACTTC.

J is TRBJ2-7 and V is TRBV5-1; possible D gene TRBD1, 6 bases. V was shortened by 4 bases and J by 4 bases, with 15 bases between the two germline ends. The CDR3 consists of 14 residues. Germline V gene sequence: CDR1 SGHRS, CDR2 YFSETQ. CDR3: CASSPRDMGYEQYF. CDR3 DNA sequence: TGCGCCAGCAGCCCCAGGGACATGGGGTACGAGCAGTACTTC.

This rearrangement joins TRBV29-1 to TRBJ2-3; tentative D call: TRBD1 (5 bases). V lost 6 bases and J 4 bases, leaving 8 bases between the germline ends. The CDR3 is 11 amino acids. Germline lookup yields CDR1 SQVTM and CDR2 ANQGSEA. The CDR3 nucleotides read TGCAGCGTCGGACAAGCAGATACGCAGTATTTT. It yields the protein CSVGQADTQYF.

This clonotype appeared a few times. This rearrangement joins TRBV5-1 to TRBJ1-4; D gene uncertain. V was pared by 0 bases and J by 6 bases, with 9 bases between. The CDR3 contains 14 residues. Germline CDR1 SGHRS, CDR2 YFSETQ. The CDR3 sequence is CASSLGARDEKLFF. The CDR3 coding sequence is TGCGCCAGCAGCTTGGGGGCCCGCGATGAAAAACTGTTTTTT.

The chain links TRBV7-2 to TRBJ1-4; D is perhaps TRBD1 (5 bases). The CDR3 runs 13 residues. The V gene lost 4 bases and the J gene lost 8 bases, with 11 bases spanning the gap. Germline loops: CDR1 SGHTA, CDR2 FQGNSA. CDR3 residues: CASSWGRIEKLFF. The CDR3 DNA follows: TGTGCCAGCAGCTGGGGACGGATAGAAAAACTGTTTTTT.

This clonotype has ten or more counts. This chain connects TRBV7-2 to TRBJ2-1, with 14 bases matching TRBD2. This CDR3 contains 15 residues. J gave up 9 bases and V 5 bases, and 6 bases lay outside the gene matches. Germline V gene sequence: CDR1 SGHTA, CDR2 FQGNSA. CDR3 protein: CASSAMTSGRGEQFF. The DNA for the CDR3 is TGTGCCAGCAGCGCAATGACTAGCGGGAGGGGTGAGCAGTTCTTC.

V gene TRBV5-5 combines with J gene TRBJ2-7, with unresolved D. CDR3 length: 15 amino acids. V was cut by 0 bases and J by 3 bases, with 13 bases left in between. Germline V gene sequence: CDR1 SGHKS, CDR2 YYEKEE (reference sequence). The CDR3 reads CASSLEGLGSYEQYV. The CDR3 DNA sequence: TGTGCCAGCAGCTTGGAGGGATTGGGAAGCTACGAGCAGTACGTC.

The rearrangement joins TRBV27 to TRBJ1-1; D ambiguous. This CDR3 has 13 residues. Trimming cost V 4 bases and J 4 bases, with 10 bases left between them. Germline V gene lookup returns CDR1 MNHEY and CDR2 SMNVEV (reference sequence). The CDR3 sequence is CASSSVSGTEAFF. For the CDR3, the DNA is TGTGCCAGCAGTTCCGTCTCTGGCACTGAAGCTTTCTTT.

The chain carries TRBV5-1 and TRBJ2-2; 7 bases are shared with TRBD2. Germline V gene data show CDR1 as SGHRS and CDR2 as YFSETQ. This CDR3 region has 15 residues. The ends lost 4 bases at V and 3 bases at J; junction bases unmatched: 6. The CDR3 nucleotides read TGCGCCAGCAGCGGAGGGACTATAGACACCGGGGAGCTGTTTTTT. This translates into CASSGGTIDTGELFF.

This clonotype has more than one count but fewer than ten. The J gene is TRBJ2-2, the V gene TRBV5-1; possibly TRBD1 for D (6 bases). Germline values: CDR1 SGHRS, CDR2 YFSETQ. The germline V and J ends were trimmed by 1 base and 2 bases, with 12 bases remaining between them. This CDR3 comprises 16 residues. CDR3 in DNA: TGCGCCAGCAGCTTGTCTCAGGGACAAAACACCGGGGAGCTGTTTTTT. Protein: CASSLSQGQNTGELFF. Combining the CDR3 with reference TRBV5-1 and TRBJ2-2 gives the whole variable domain KAGVTQTPRYLIKTRGQQVTLSCSPISGHRSVSWYQQTPGQGLQFLFEYFSETQRNKGNFPGRFSGRQFSNSRSEMNVSTLELGDSALYLCASSLSQGQNTGELFFGEGSRLTVL.

The chain has TRBV25-1 and TRBJ2-1; possibly TRBD1 or TRBD2 for D (5 bases each). Germline assignment: CDR1 MGHDK and CDR2 SYGVNS. The CDR3 has 14 amino acids. V was shortened by 3 bases and J by 7 bases, with 13 bases between the two germline ends. The CDR3 DNA reads as TGTGCCAGCAGTGATCCCGGGACGGGAAATGAGCAGTTCTTC. It specifies CASSDPGTGNEQFF.

This clonotype appeared a few times. V gene TRBV7-3 combines with J gene TRBJ2-1, with 8 bases matching TRBD2. The CDR3 consists of 17 residues. Germline V gives CDR1 SGHTA, CDR2 FQGTGA. The V gene end was trimmed by 5 bases and the J gene end by 3 bases; junction bases not matched to a gene: 12. The CDR3 reads CASSPPEERGHYNEQFF. DNA for the CDR3: TGTGCCAGCAGCCCTCCGGAAGAGCGGGGGCACTACAATGAGCAGTTCTTC.

The V gene is TRBV28, the J gene TRBJ2-1, with D possibly TRBD2 on 6 matching bases. This CDR3 is built from 16 residues. Germline loops: CDR1 MDHEN, CDR2 SYDVKM. Trimming pared 8 bases from V and 1 base from J, leaving 18 bases between. CDR3 DNA sequence: TGTGCCAGCCTCCAACGTTCGGGGGAATCCTACAATGAGCAGTTCTTC. Residues: CASLQRSGESYNEQFF.

The chain uses TRBV5-6 and TRBJ2-2; D uncertain. This CDR3 contains 12 residues. Trimming removed 7 bases at V and 4 bases at J, with 8 bases between. Germline V lookup: CDR1 SGHDT, CDR2 YYEEEE. DNA for the CDR3: TGTGCCAGCCGGACGGGCACCGGGGAGCTGTTTTTT. It is translated as CASRTGTGELFF. The whole variable domain, filled in from reference TRBV5-6 and TRBJ2-2, reads DAGVTQSPTHLIKTRGQQVTLRCSPKSGHDTVSWYQQALGQGPQFIFQYYEEEERQRGNFPDRFSGHQFPNYSSELNVNALLLGDSALYLCASRTGTGELFFGEGSRLTVL.

This sequence joins TRBV12-3 or TRBV12-4 and TRBJ2-7; D remains ambiguous. The CDR3 has 11 residues. Deletions cut 2 bases from V and 5 bases from J, with 4 bases between. CDR3 DNA: TGTGCCAGCAGTTTATTCAACGAGCAGTACTTC. Protein: CASSLFNEQYF.